A selection of T cell receptor beta chains follows, all from one sample in a study of technical replicates of blood from a handful of donors. Using immunoSEQ multiplex PCR, the repertoire was profiled, and TCRdb retains in-frame clones only, with some absent. The sample carries around 68,000 clones, 90% to 95% recorded once. What was sequenced was T cells isolated from PBMCs. The receptors here all came from a human donor in good health. Some clones in this sample may be carry-over from other donors' samples. Each CDR3 is given with its conserved first and last residue. The D gene is left open where the match is weak. The listing skips clone size in some rows; elsewhere it reads once, few, many or a size class.

V,J,length,size,D,DNA,CDR3
TRBV6-1,TRBJ1-3,14,.,.,TGTGCCAGCAGGGGGCGAGAATCTGGAAACACCATATATTTT,CASRGRESGNTIYF
TRBV25-1,TRBJ2-7,12,.,TRBD1,TGTGCCAGCAGTTGGGGCCGGGGACAGGAGTACTTC,CASSWGRGQEYF
TRBV5-4,TRBJ2-1,13,.,.,TGTGCCAGCAGCCTAGACAGCGACAATGAGCAGTTCTTC,CASSLDSDNEQFF
TRBV18,TRBJ1-2,13,.,TRBD1,TGTGCCAGCTCCGGGACAGATTACTATGGCTACACCTTC,CASSGTDYYGYTF
TRBV18,TRBJ1-4,16,.,.,TGTGCCAGCTCACCATTCAGGGAAACAACTAATGAAAAACTGTTTTTT,CASSPFRETTNEKLFF
TRBV19,TRBJ1-5,14,.,.,TGTGCCAGTAGTATTCGGAGAGGGAATCAGCCCCAGCATTTT,CASSIRRGNQPQHF
TRBV19,TRBJ1-4,17,.,TRBD1,TGTGCCAGTAGTATCCCCACAGGGGAGGAAACTAATGAAAAACTGTTTTTT,CASSIPTGEETNEKLFF
TRBV14,TRBJ1-2,13,.,.,TGTGCCAGCAGCCTCAACGGGGGATATGGCTACACCTTC,CASSLNGGYGYTF
TRBV7-9,TRBJ1-5,15,.,TRBD1,TGTGCCAGCAGTCCGACAGGGGGCAAGAGTCAGCCCCAGCATTTT,CASSPTGGKSQPQHF
TRBV6-1,TRBJ1-1,13,.,.,TGTGCCAGCATCATAACGGGGAACACTGAAGCTTTCTTT,CASIITGNTEAFF
TRBV6-5,TRBJ2-7,13,.,.,TGTGCCAGCAGCCTACTAGAATATTCCGAGCAGTACTTC,CASSLLEYSEQYF
TRBV2,TRBJ2-1,16,.,TRBD1,TGTGCCAGCAGTGACCGGCCAGGGGGCGCCTACAATGAGCAGTTCTTC,CASSDRPGGAYNEQFF
TRBV19,TRBJ1-5,15,.,TRBD1,TGTGCCAGTACCGAGGGGACAGGGGGTGGTCAGCCCCAGCATTTT,CASTEGTGGGQPQHF
TRBV9,TRBJ1-5,14,.,.,TGTGCCAGCCTCCAACAGGGTTGGGGTCAGCCCCAGCATTTT,CASLQQGWGQPQHF
TRBV5-1,TRBJ1-2,13,.,.,TGCGCCAGCAGCTCGACAGCTAACTATGGCTACACCTTC,CASSSTANYGYTF
TRBV18,TRBJ1-3,17,.,.,TGTGCCAGCTCACCAACGACTCCGGGGGTCTCTGGAAACACCATATATTTT,CASSPTTPGVSGNTIYF
TRBV28,TRBJ2-7,16,.,.,TGTGCCAGCAGCTCCCTGGAGATTGCTGTTATCTACGAGCAGTACTTC,CASSSLEIAVIYEQYF
TRBV6-1,TRBJ1-5,14,.,.,TGTGCCAGCAATTTACGGGAGAGCAATCAGCCCCAGCATTTT,CASNLRESNQPQHF
TRBV11-2,TRBJ1-5,14,.,TRBD1,TGTGCCAGCAGCTTTACAGGGGGCAATCAGCCCCAGCATTTT,CASSFTGGNQPQHF
TRBV7-5,TRBJ2-1,13,.,.,TGTGTCAGAAGCTCAATGACTAGAAATGAGCAGTTCTTC,CVRSSMTRNEQFF
TRBV5-4,TRBJ1-1,14,.,.,TGTGCCAGCAGCTTGGGGTCGGGGATCTATGAAGCTTTCTTT,CASSLGSGIYEAFF
TRBV5-4,TRBJ2-7,15,.,TRBD1,TGTGCCAGCAGCTTCAGCGGAGCAGGGGGCTACGAGCAGTACTTC,CASSFSGAGGYEQYF
TRBV29-1,TRBJ1-4,12,once,TRBD1,TGCAGCGCCCTAGGACAGGGTGAAAAACTGTTTTTT,CSALGQGEKLFF
TRBV5-4,TRBJ1-3,16,.,.,TGTGCCAGCAGCCCCCAGGGGAGTGGTTCTGGAAACACCATATATTTT,CASSPQGSGSGNTIYF
TRBV7-7,TRBJ2-5,16,.,TRBD1,TGTGCCAGCAGCCCCGACAGGGGCTATTACCAAGAGACCCAGTACTTC,CASSPDRGYYQETQYF
TRBV6-1,TRBJ1-2,18,.,TRBD1,TGTGCCAGCAGTGAAGCTGTCGGTGGGGACAGGGCGTTCTATGGCTACACCTTC,CASSEAVGGDRAFYGYTF
TRBV4-1,TRBJ1-1,15,.,.,TGCGCCAGCAGCCGGCCCTGGGGGGTGGGCACTGAAGCTTTCTTT,CASSRPWGVGTEAFF
TRBV29-1,TRBJ2-5,14,.,.,TGCAGCGTTGAAGAATCGAACTTGTCAGAGACCCAGTACTTC,CSVEESNLSETQYF
TRBV19,TRBJ1-1,14,.,.,TGTGCCAGTACCCGAAAAGGCGGTTACACTGAAGCTTTCTTT,CASTRKGGYTEAFF
TRBV7-6,TRBJ1-1,14,few,.,TGTGCCAGCAGCTTAGCTGGAGATGGTTTTGAAGCTTTCTTT,CASSLAGDGFEAFF
TRBV9,TRBJ2-3,15,.,TRBD2,TGTGCCAGCAGCCTTAGCGGGGGAAACACAGATACGCAGTATTTT,CASSLSGGNTDTQYF
TRBV27,TRBJ1-2,14,.,TRBD1,TGTGCCAGCAGTTTCTTACAGGGGCTGGATGGCTACACCTTC,CASSFLQGLDGYTF
TRBV6-5,TRBJ2-7,14,.,.,TGTGCCAGCAGTTACTCGTTGGGAGGAGGCGAGCAGTACTTC,CASSYSLGGGEQYF
TRBV7-9,TRBJ2-7,14,.,.,TGTGCCAGCAGGCCACAAACTAGTACTCCCGAGCAGTACTTC,CASRPQTSTPEQYF
TRBV5-1,TRBJ2-1,15,once,TRBD1,TGCGCCAGCAGCCCGGACAGGGGGATTTACAATGAGCAGTTCTTC,CASSPDRGIYNEQFF
TRBV6-5,TRBJ1-2,14,.,.,TGTGCCACCAGTCAGGCAGGGCCCTTGCAAGGCTACACCTTC,CATSQAGPLQGYTF
TRBV7-9,TRBJ1-4,14,.,.,TGTGCCAGCAGAAGCGGGACGGCCAATGAAAAACTGTTTTTT,CASRSGTANEKLFF